The entry below describes one T cell receptor beta chain. Its specific antigen is unknown. Base qualities are not provided; no much larger clone lies one nucleotide away. The germline V gene yields MNHEY for CDR1 and SVGAGI for CDR2. The CDR3, from cysteine to phenylalanine, totals 17 residues. Of the read, only the CDR3 DNA is kept; its 51 bases are in frame from base 1. Trimming leaves V shorter by 5 bases and J shorter by 2 bases, with the junction holding 8 bases beyond the gene matches. The data belong to a study of post-analysis software for immune sequencing data (dated by TCRdb to about 2015). Concerning the study at large: Disease courses on record covered relapsing-remitting, secondary progressive and progressive-relapsing multiple sclerosis, though some patients had no subtype annotation. The multiple sclerosis patient repertoires were compared with more than 10 previously published healthy control repertoires from donors aged about 6 to 26 years. A subset of samples was prepared in parallel using single-end sample barcoding, then pooled and co-amplified after Illumina adapter ligation.

The investigation overall reported the following: Patients showed significantly higher frequencies than controls for a handful of TRBV segments, among them TRBV5-6, TRBV5-1 and TRBV20-1. Strong co-clustering of samples prepared in the same batch was shown by direct clustering with F measure, prompting a batch-effect correction. Multiple sclerosis patients had significantly lower normalized Chao1 diversity than controls, a result that suggests substantial peripheral T-cell clonal expansion. The multiple sclerosis patient group was slightly younger than the control group.

Library prep was done by PCR. Sequencing was performed on an Illumina HiSeq 2500. To reduce PCR and sequencing biases, unique molecular identifiers were incorporated into the TCR beta cDNA libraries. Every 1 to 10 million input T cells yielded roughly 500,000 cDNA molecules, meaning each molecule approximated one T cell. The patient libraries were prepared and sequenced with the same protocol used for the earlier healthy control dataset. Samples belonging to the same batch were prepared together, multiplexed and sequenced on a shared HiSeq lane. The authors processed their data as follows. MIGEC was used to process the raw barcoded reads, and molecular identifier groups with only a single read were discarded before consensus assembly and CDR3 extraction. VDJtools was used for post-analysis of the clonotype tables, and diversity was normalized by down-sampling every dataset to the size of the smallest sample. Repertoire overlap clustering matched CDR3 amino acid but not nucleotide sequences to correct batch-related cross-sample contamination. TCRdb reprocessing: public reads trimmed at Q25 with fastp, clones called with MiXCR, in-frame beta chains kept. Identical CDR3 proteins give one entry, which carries the most common genes and DNA. The V and J calls come from TCRdb's annotation, not from the publication. The sample table lists roughly 430,000 distinct CDR3 sequences, 35% to 45% of them with a count of one. Around 8% of the sample is taken by the ten largest.

To demonstrate the VDJtools post-analysis software, TCR beta repertoires were profiled from the peripheral blood of roughly 14 young patients with multiple sclerosis. The multiple sclerosis patients were children and adolescents between roughly 6 and 15 years of age. The rearrangement joined TRBV6-5 to TRBJ1-5, and 11 junctional nucleotides match TRBD1. Sequenced: blood. The clonotype was recovered from a girl aged 2 to 9 with multiple sclerosis. The CDR3 amino acid sequence is: CASSNTGTGGRNQPQHF. The nucleotides are TGTGCCAGCAGTAACACCGGGACAGGGGGTCGCAATCAGCCCCAGCATTTT.